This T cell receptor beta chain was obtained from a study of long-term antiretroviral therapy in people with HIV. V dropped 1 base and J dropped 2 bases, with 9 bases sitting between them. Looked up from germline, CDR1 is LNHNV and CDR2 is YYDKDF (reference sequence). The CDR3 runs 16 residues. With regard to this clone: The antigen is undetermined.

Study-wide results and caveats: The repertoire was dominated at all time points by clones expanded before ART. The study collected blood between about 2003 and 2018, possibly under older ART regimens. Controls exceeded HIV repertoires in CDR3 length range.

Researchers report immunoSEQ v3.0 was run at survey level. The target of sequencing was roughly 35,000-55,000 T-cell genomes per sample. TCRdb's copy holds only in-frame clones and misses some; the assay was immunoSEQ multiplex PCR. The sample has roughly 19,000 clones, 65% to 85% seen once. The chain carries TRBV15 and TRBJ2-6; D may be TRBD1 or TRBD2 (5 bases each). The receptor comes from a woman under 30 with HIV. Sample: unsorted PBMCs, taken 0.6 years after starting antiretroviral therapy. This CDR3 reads CATSRGGSAGANVLTF. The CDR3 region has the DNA TGTGCCACCAGCAGAGGGGGGTCCGCTGGGGCCAACGTCCTGACTTTC.